The rows below give T cell receptor beta chains drawn from one sample of a study of patients and donors after allogeneic stem cell transplantation. TCRdb re-analysed the RT-PCR reads in MiXCR, keeping a single row per CDR3 protein. Among 8,000 to 10,000 distinct CDR3 sequences listed, 5.9% were seen once. Sequenced sample: blood, either unsorted or a sorted T cell fraction (not recorded which). These receptor sequences come from a human donor who was either an allogeneic HSCT recipient or a stem cell or donor lymphocyte infusion donor (not recorded which). It is not recorded whose cells these are; they may come from a transplant donor. Each CDR3 is given with its conserved first and last residue. A D gene is named only where the DNA matches it firmly. Only part of the rows carry a size: once, few, many, or a class if the clone is expanded.

CDR3 DNA | CDR3 protein | V gene | clone size | J gene | D gene
TGTGCCAGCAACCAACCGGGACTAGCGGGAGGGCCTGGTGACGAGCAGTACTTC | CASNQPGLAGGPGDEQYF | TRBV6-2/TRBV6-3 | many | TRBJ2-7 | TRBD2
TGTGCCAGCAGCAAATCAGGCCTCGGCGGGTACGAGCAGTACTTC | CASSKSGLGGYEQYF | TRBV6-2/TRBV6-3 | few | TRBJ2-7 | .
TGTGCCAGCAGGGGTACGGGCGACACCTACGAGCAGTACTTC | CASRGTGDTYEQYF | TRBV27 | . | TRBJ2-7 | .
TGTGCCAGCAGTTTAACAGGGTCAAATGAAAAACTGTTTTTT | CASSLTGSNEKLFF | TRBV27 | many | TRBJ1-4 | .
TGCAGTGCTACGCGAGCGGGCCGTACCTACGAGCAGTACTTC | CSATRAGRTYEQYF | TRBV20-1 | few | TRBJ2-7 | .
TGTGCCAGCAGCTTAAGTCCCACAGATACGCAGTATTTT | CASSLSPTDTQYF | TRBV11-2 | medium-sized | TRBJ2-3 | .
TGTGCCAGCAGTTTGGTGGGGAGAGGGGATGAGGTGGAGACCCAGTACTTC | CASSLVGRGDEVETQYF | TRBV12-3/TRBV12-4 | medium-sized | TRBJ2-5 | .
TGTGCCACCAGCTTGGGACTAGCGAACACCGGGGAGCTGTTTTTT | CATSLGLANTGELFF | TRBV15 | many | TRBJ2-2 | TRBD2
TGTGCCAGCAGTTCCGACAGGGGCTACACAGATACGCAGTATTTT | CASSSDRGYTDTQYF | TRBV12-3/TRBV12-4 | many | TRBJ2-3 | TRBD1
TGTGCCACCAGCAGAGATAGTAGCACCGGGGAGCTGTTTTTT | CATSRDSSTGELFF | TRBV15 | few | TRBJ2-2 | .
TGCAGTGCTAAGGGGAACTCGGGGAGTGGGGTATACGAGCAGTACTTC | CSAKGNSGSGVYEQYF | TRBV20-1 | many | TRBJ2-7 | .
TGTGCCATCAGTGAATTCCCTAGCGGGAGCCCAGATACGCAGTATTTT | CAISEFPSGSPDTQYF | TRBV10-3 | . | TRBJ2-3 | TRBD2